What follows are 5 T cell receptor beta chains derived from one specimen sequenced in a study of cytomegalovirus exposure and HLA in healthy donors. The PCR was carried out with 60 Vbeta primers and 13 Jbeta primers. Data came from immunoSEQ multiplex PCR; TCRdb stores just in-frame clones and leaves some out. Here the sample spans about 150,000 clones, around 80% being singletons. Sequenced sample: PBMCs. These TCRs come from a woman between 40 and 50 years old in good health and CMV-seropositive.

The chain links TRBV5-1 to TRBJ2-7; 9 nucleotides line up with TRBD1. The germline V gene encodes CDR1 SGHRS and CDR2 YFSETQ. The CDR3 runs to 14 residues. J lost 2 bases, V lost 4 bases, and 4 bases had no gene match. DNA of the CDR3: TGCGCCAGCAGCCGGACAGGGGACGCCTACGAGCAGTACTTC. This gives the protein CASSRTGDAYEQYF. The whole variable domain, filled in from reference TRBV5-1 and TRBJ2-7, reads KAGVTQTPRYLIKTRGQQVTLSCSPISGHRSVSWYQQTPGQGLQFLFEYFSETQRNKGNFPGRFSGRQFSNSRSEMNVSTLELGDSALYLCASSRTGDAYEQYFGPGTRLTVT.

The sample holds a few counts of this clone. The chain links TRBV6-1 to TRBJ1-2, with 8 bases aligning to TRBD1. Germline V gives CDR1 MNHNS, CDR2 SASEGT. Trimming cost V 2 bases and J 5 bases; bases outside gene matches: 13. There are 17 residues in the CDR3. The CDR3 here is CASSELGPGGVGYGYTF. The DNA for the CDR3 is TGTGCCAGCAGTGAATTGGGCCCAGGGGGCGTAGGATATGGCTACACCTTC.

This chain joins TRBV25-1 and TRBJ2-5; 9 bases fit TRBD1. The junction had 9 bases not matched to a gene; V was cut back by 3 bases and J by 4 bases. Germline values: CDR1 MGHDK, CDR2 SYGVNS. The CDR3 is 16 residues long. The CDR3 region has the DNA TGTGCCAGCAGTGAGGGATGGGACAGGGACGGAGAGACCCAGTACTTC. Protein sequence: CASSEGWDRDGETQYF.

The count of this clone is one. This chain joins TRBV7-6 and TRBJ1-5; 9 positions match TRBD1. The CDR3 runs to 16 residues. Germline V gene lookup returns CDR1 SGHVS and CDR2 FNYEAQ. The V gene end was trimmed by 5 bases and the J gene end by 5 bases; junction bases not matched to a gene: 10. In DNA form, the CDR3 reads TGTGCCAGCAGCCCTCTCCCGGGACAGGGAGATCAGCCCCAGCATTTT. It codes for CASSPLPGQGDQPQHF.

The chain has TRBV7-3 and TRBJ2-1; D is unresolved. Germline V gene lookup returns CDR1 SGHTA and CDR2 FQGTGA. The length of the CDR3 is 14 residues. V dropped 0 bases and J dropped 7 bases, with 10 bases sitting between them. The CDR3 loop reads CASSLTPSSNEQFF. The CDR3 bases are TGTGCCAGCAGCTTAACACCCTCTAGTAATGAGCAGTTCTTC.